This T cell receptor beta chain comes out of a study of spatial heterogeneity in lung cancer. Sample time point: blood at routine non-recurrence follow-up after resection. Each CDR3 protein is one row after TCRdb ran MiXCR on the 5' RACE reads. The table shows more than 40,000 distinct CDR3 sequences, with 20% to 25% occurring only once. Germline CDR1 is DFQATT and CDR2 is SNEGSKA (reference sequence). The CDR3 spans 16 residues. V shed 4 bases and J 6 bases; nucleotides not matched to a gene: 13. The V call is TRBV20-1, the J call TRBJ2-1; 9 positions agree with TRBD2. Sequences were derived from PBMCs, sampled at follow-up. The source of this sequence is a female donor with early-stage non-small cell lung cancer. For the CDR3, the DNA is TGCAGTGCTAATAACGCGGGAGGGCCAGTTTTCAATGAGCAGTTCTTC. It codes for CSANNAGGPVFNEQFF.